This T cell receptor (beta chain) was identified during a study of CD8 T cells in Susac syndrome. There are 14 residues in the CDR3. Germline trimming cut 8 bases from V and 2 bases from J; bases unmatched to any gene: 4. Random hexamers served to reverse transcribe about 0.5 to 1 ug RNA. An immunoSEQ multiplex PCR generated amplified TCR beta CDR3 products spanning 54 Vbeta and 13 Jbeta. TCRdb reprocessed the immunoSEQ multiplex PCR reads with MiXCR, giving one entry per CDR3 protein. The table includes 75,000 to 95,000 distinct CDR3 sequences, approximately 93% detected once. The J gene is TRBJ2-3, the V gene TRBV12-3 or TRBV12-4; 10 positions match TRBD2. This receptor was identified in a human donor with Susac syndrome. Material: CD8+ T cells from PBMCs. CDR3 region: CASVSGGTTDTQYF. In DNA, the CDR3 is TGTGCCAGCGTTAGCGGGGGGACCACAGATACGCAGTATTTT.